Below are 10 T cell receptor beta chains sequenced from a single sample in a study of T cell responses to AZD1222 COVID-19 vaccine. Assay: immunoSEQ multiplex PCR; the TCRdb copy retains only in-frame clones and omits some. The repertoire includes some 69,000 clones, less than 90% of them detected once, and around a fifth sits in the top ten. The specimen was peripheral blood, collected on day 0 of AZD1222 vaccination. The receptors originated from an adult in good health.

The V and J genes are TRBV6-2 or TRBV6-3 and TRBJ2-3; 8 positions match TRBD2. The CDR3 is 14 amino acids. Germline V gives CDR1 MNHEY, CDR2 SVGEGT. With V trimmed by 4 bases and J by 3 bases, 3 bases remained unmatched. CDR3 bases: TGTGCCAGCAGTTGGAGCGGGGGTACAGATACGCAGTATTTT. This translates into CASSWSGGTDTQYF.

Here the CDR3 reads CASSLRAPGGANVLTF. CDR3 DNA: TGTGCCAGCAGCTTAAGGGCCCCTGGGGGGGCCAACGTCCTGACTTTC. The chain couples TRBV7-8 to TRBJ2-6; D is ambiguous. Germline values: CDR1 SGHVS, CDR2 FQNEAQ. CDR3 length equals 16 residues. V lost 2 bases to trimming and J lost 4 bases, with 12 bases between them.

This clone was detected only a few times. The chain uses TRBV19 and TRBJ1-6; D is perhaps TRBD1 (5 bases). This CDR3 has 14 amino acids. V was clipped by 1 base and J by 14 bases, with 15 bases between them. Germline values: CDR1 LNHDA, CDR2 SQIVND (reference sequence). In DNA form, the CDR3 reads TGTGCCAGTAGTATAGGGGGGACCCAGGCCACCCTCCACTTT. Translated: CASSIGGTQATLHF.

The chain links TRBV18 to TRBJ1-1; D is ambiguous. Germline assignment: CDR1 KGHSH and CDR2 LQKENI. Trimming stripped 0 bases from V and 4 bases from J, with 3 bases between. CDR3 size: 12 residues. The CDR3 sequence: CASSPPSTEAFF. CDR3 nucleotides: TGTGCCAGCTCACCACCTAGCACTGAAGCTTTCTTT.

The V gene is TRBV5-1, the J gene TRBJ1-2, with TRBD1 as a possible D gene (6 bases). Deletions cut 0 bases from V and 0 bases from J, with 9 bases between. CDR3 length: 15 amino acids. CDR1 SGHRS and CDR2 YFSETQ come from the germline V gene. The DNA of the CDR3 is TGCGCCAGCAGCTTGGCAGGGGTCGCTAACTATGGCTACACCTTC. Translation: CASSLAGVANYGYTF. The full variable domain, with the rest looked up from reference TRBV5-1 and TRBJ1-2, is KAGVTQTPRYLIKTRGQQVTLSCSPISGHRSVSWYQQTPGQGLQFLFEYFSETQRNKGNFPGRFSGRQFSNSRSEMNVSTLELGDSALYLCASSLAGVANYGYTFGSGTRLTVV.

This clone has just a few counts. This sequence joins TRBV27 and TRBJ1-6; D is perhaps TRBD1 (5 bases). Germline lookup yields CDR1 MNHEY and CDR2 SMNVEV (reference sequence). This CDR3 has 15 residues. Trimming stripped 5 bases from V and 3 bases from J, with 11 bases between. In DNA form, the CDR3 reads TGTGCCAGCAGTACCCCGGGGGGCTATAATTCACCCCTCCACTTT. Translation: CASSTPGGYNSPLHF.

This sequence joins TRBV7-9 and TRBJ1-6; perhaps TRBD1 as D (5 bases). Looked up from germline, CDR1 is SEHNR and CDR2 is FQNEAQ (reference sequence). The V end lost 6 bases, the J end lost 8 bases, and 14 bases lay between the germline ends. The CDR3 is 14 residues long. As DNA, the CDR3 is TGTGCCAGCAGGACGTGGGGGGGGGATTCACCCCTCCACTTT. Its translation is CASRTWGGDSPLHF.

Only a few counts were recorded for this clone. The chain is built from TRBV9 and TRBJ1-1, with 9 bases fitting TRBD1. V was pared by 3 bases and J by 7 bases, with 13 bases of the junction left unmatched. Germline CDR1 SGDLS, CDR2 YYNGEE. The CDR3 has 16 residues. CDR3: CASSEAPLGTGSEAFF. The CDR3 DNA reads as TGTGCCAGCAGCGAAGCCCCCCTCGGGACAGGGAGTGAAGCTTTCTTT.

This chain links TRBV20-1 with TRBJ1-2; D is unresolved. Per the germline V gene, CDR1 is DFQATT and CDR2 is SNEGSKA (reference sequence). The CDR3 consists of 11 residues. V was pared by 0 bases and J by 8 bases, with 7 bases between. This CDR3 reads CSARDGSGYTF. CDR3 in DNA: TGCAGTGCTAGAGATGGCTCGGGCTACACCTTC.

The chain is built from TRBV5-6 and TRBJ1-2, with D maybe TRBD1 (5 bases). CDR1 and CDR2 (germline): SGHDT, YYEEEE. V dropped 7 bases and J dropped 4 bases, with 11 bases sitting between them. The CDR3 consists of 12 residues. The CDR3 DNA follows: TGTGCCAGCCGCGCGGGGGTCTATGGCTACACCTTC. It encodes CASRAGVYGYTF.